The clone carrying this T cell receptor (beta chain) has more than one count but fewer than ten. Its target is unknown. With the ViraFEST assay, the study expanded antigen-specific CD4+ T cells using viral peptide pools, then sequenced them. Following an approximately 9-day culture, CD4+ T cells were purified. Participants received two doses of either the BNT162b2 or mRNA-1273 vaccine. Assay used: immunoSEQ multiplex PCR; TCRdb lists only in-frame clones, some missing. The sample holds tens of thousands of clones, roughly 67% seen once. The CDR3 covers 15 residues. Per germline, CDR1 MGHDK and CDR2 SYGVNS. Trimming at V came to 3 bases and at J to 1 base, leaving 6 bases not matched to a gene. This entry belongs to a study of vaccination effects on CD4 cells after COVID-19. Looking at the study overall: Relative to the second dose, post-vaccine samples were obtained a median of 72 days later.

Study outcomes and limitations: Among infection- and vaccine-induced clones, marked clonal contraction occurred late after vaccination. Sampling in the study covered few convalescent patients and included no early post-infection timepoints.

The TCR comes from a human donor who received a COVID-19 vaccine. The chain is built from TRBV25-1 and TRBJ2-7, with 7 bases lining up with TRBD1. The sample consisted of CD4+ T cells from PBMCs cultured with SARS-CoV-2 spike peptides, taken after COVID-19 vaccination. CDR3 coding DNA: TGTGCCAGCAGTGATGGTAACAGGGGTTCCTACGAGCAGTACTTC. Translated, it gives CASSDGNRGSYEQYF.